These T cell receptor beta chains were read from a single sample in a study of vaccination and CD4 T cells after COVID-19. TCRdb recomputed calls from the PCR reads with MiXCR, one row per CDR3 protein. The sample gives about 18,000 distinct CDR3 sequences, around 59% of which show up once; about 12% is in the top ten. These receptors' targets are unknown. What was sequenced was CD4+ T cells from blood, cultured in vitro. Receptor source: a human donor who had recovered from COVID-19. The CDR3 runs from the conserved cysteine through the conserved F or W. Fields, in order: V gene, J gene, D gene, CDR3 protein. A D gene is named only where the DNA matches it firmly.

TRBV20-1	TRBJ2-5	.	CSISGGAQGETQYF
TRBV19	TRBJ1-5	.	CASSPSNGPPPQHF
TRBV20-1	TRBJ2-7	TRBD1	CSARDRRGPYEQYF
TRBV10-3	TRBJ1-1	.	CAISESTPGSVAFF
TRBV20-1	TRBJ1-2	.	CSARDDSNYGYTF
TRBV11-3	TRBJ1-2	.	CASSLGGTVSYGYTF
TRBV20-1	TRBJ2-7	TRBD2	CSASPLLAGGHEQYF
TRBV24-1	TRBJ2-1	TRBD2	CATSEASGANYNEQFF
TRBV20-1	TRBJ1-1	TRBD1	CSAPSGGRNTEAFF
TRBV28	TRBJ2-3	.	CASTLPSTDTQYF
TRBV30	TRBJ1-6	.	CAWSRSSGSPLHF
TRBV6-1	TRBJ1-1	.	CASSTGAGTEAFF
TRBV20-1	TRBJ2-1	TRBD2	CSALHWTSGYNEQFF
TRBV7-9	TRBJ2-7	.	CASSLSGGREQYF
TRBV6-5	TRBJ2-3	TRBD2	CASSYGSAGEYIGTQYF
TRBV6-1	TRBJ2-2	TRBD2	CASSMGGYTGELFF
TRBV7-2	TRBJ2-4	.	CASSLGGADIQYF
TRBV2	TRBJ2-4	TRBD2	CASRGRTSGLRENIQYF
TRBV2	TRBJ1-6	TRBD1	CASSADRGRDNSPLHF
TRBV27	TRBJ2-3	.	CASISSPDTQYF
TRBV2	TRBJ2-7	TRBD1	CASRGGNEQYF
TRBV7-2	TRBJ2-3	.	CASSGTFTDTQYF
TRBV7-9	TRBJ2-7	.	CASSPGPSYEQYF
TRBV7-9	TRBJ1-2	.	CASSSLYLRGRTLRGYTF
TRBV14	TRBJ2-3	.	CASSQDRVFTDTQYF
TRBV20-1	TRBJ2-7	TRBD2	CSARDGRAQTYEQYF
TRBV19	TRBJ1-1	TRBD1	CASSTDREGTEAFF
TRBV6-1	TRBJ2-3	TRBD2	CASSRGLAGGTDTQYF
TRBV6-1	TRBJ1-2	.	CASSEAHGSLNYGYTF
TRBV19	TRBJ2-5	.	CASSPSGQQETQYF
TRBV11-3	TRBJ2-4	.	CASSSPRLGNIQYF
TRBV6-5	TRBJ1-2	.	CASSSPGHPNYGYTF
TRBV6-2/TRBV6-3	TRBJ2-5	.	CASTTGGETQYF
TRBV20-1	TRBJ2-4	.	CSARGDSGGGNIQYF
TRBV14	TRBJ2-5	.	CASSRGSVQETQYF
TRBV7-8	TRBJ1-1	.	CASSLLSQGPLRGAFF
TRBV6-4	TRBJ2-3	.	CASSRQGGETQYF
TRBV20-1	TRBJ1-5	.	CSARDNPALGQPQHF
TRBV24-1	TRBJ1-2	.	CVTSAGAGYGYTF
TRBV5-4	TRBJ2-1	TRBD2	CASSLELAGYNEQFF
TRBV19	TRBJ2-3	TRBD1	CASRHGTGRTDTQYF
TRBV2	TRBJ1-3	.	CASSVQESGNTIYF
TRBV6-1	TRBJ1-6	TRBD1	CASSSDRGTPNSPLHF
TRBV10-1	TRBJ1-6	TRBD1	CASSAGTGGDNSPLHF
TRBV11-3	TRBJ2-5	.	CASSSQEQETQYF
TRBV28	TRBJ2-4	.	CASSLTMGGAKNIQYF
TRBV2	TRBJ1-1	.	CASRPFGQFVAFF
TRBV7-6	TRBJ2-2	TRBD2	CASSLAGRAVTGELFF